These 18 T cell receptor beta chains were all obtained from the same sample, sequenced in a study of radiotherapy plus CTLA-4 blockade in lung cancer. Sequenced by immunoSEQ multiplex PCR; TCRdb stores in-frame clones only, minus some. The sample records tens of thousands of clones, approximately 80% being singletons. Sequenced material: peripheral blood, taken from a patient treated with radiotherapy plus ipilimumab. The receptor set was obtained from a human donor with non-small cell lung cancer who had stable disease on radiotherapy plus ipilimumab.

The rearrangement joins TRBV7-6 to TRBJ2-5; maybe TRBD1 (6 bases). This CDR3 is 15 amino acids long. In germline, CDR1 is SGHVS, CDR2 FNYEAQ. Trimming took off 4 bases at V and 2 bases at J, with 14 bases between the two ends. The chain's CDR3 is CASSSAGARQETQYF. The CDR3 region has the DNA TGTGCCAGCAGCTCCGCAGGGGCCCGACAAGAGACCCAGTACTTC. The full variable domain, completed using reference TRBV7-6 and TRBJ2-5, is GAGVSQSPRYKVTKRGQDVALRCDPISGHVSLYWYRQALGQGPEFLTYFNYEAQQDKSGLPNDRFSAERPEGSISTLTIQRTEQRDSAMYRCASSSAGARQETQYFGPGTRLLVL.

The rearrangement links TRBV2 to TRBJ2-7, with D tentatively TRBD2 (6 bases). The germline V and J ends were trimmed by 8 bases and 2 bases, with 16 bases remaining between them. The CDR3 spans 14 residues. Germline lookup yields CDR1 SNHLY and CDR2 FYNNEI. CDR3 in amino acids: CASAMGLTAYEQYF. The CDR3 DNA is TGTGCCAGCGCAATGGGACTGACAGCCTACGAGCAGTACTTC. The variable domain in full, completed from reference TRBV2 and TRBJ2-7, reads EPEVTQTPSHQVTQMGQEVILRCVPISNHLYFYWYRQILGQKVEFLVSFYNNEISEKSEIFDDQFSVERPDGSNFTLKIRSTKLEDSAMYFCASAMGLTAYEQYFGPGTRLTVT.

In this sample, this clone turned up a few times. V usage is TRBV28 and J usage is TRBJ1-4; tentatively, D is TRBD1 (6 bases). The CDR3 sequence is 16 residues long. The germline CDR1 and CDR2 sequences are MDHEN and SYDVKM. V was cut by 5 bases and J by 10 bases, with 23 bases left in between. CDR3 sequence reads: CASSPISTGAEGKLFF. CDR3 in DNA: TGTGCCAGCAGTCCCATATCGACAGGAGCCGAGGGAAAACTGTTTTTT.

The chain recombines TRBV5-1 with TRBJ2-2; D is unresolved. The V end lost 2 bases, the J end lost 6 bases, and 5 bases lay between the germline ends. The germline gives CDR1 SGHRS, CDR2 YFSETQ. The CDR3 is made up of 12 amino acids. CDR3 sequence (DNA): TGCGCCAGCAGCTTATTATCCGGGGAGCTGTTTTTT. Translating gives CASSLLSGELFF.

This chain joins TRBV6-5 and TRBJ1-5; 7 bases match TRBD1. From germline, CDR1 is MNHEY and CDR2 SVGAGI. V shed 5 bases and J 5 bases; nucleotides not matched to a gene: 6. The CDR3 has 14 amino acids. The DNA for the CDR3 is TGTGCCAGCAGTCGACAGGGAGGAGATCAGCCCCAGCATTTT. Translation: CASSRQGGDQPQHF.

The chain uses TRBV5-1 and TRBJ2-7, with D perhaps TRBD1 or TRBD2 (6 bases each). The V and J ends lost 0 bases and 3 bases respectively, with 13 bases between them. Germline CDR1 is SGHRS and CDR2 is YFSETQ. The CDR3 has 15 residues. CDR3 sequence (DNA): TGCGCCAGCAGCTTGGCCCCGGGGGCCCACTACGAGCAGTACTTC. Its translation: CASSLAPGAHYEQYF. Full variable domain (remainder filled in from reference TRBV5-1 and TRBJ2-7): KAGVTQTPRYLIKTRGQQVTLSCSPISGHRSVSWYQQTPGQGLQFLFEYFSETQRNKGNFPGRFSGRQFSNSRSEMNVSTLELGDSALYLCASSLAPGAHYEQYFGPGTRLTVT.

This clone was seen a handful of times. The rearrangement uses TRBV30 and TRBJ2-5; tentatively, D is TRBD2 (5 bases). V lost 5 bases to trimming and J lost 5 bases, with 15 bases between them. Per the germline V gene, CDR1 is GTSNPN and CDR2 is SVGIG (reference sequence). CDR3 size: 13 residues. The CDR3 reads CAWARRRAETQYF. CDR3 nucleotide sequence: TGTGCCTGGGCCCGAAGGCGGGCGGAGACCCAGTACTTC. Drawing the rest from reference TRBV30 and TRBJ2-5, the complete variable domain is SQTIHQWPATLVQPVGSPLSLECTVEGTSNPNLYWYRQAAGRGLQLLFYSVGIGQISSEVPQNLSASRPQDRQFILSSKKLLLSDSGFYLCAWARRRAETQYFGPGTRLLVL.

CDR3 region: CALDRRSNYGYTF. CDR3 sequence (DNA): TGTGCCCTAGACCGCCGCTCCAACTATGGCTACACCTTC. The chain has TRBV7-9 and TRBJ1-2; D is ambiguous. CDR1 is SEHNR, CDR2 FQNEAQ, per germline (reference sequence). Deletions cut 11 bases from V and 2 bases from J, with 15 bases between. This CDR3 spans 13 amino acids.

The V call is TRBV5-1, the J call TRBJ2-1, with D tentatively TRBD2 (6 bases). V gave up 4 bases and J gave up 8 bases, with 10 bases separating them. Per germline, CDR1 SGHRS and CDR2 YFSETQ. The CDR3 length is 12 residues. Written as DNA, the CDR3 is TGCGCCAGCAGCCCGGACTATTATGAGCAGTTCTTC. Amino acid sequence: CASSPDYYEQFF.

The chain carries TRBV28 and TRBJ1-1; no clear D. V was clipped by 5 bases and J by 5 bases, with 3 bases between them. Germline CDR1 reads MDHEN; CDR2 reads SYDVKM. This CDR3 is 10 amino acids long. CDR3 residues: CASSGTEAFF. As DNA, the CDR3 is TGTGCCAGCAGTGGGACTGAAGCTTTCTTT.

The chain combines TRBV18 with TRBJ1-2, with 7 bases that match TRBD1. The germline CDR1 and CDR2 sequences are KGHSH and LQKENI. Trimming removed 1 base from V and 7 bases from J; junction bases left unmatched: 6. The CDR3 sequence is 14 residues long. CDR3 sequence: CASSPREGAGGYTF. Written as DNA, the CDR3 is TGTGCCAGCTCACCACGCGAGGGGGCGGGTGGCTACACCTTC.

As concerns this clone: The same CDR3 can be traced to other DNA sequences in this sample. DNA for the CDR3: TGTGCCAGCAGCGTAGGCCTAGCGGGGGGGGGTGAGCAGTTCTTC. It translates to CASSVGLAGGGEQFF. V usage is TRBV9 and J usage is TRBJ2-1; 12 positions agree with TRBD2. This CDR3 is 15 amino acids long. With 0 bases clipped from V and 9 bases from J, the junction kept 4 bases outside the gene matches. The V gene's germline CDR1 is SGDLS and CDR2 YYNGEE.

In DNA form, the CDR3 reads TGTGCCAGCAGTCTATCAGGGAAAACTGAAGCTTTCTTT. Amino acid sequence: CASSLSGKTEAFF. The chain carries TRBV14 and TRBJ1-1; a weak D match, TRBD1 (5 bases). Germline-derived CDR1 and CDR2 are SGHDN and FVKESK. The V and J ends lost 6 bases and 5 bases respectively, with 13 bases between them. The CDR3 extends over 13 amino acids.

The CDR3 protein is CASRTLFGRGSDTQYF. The DNA for the CDR3 is TGTGCCAGCAGGACCCTTTTCGGGAGAGGTTCAGATACGCAGTATTTT. The rearrangement links TRBV2 to TRBJ2-3; possible D gene TRBD2, 6 bases. The CDR3 consists of 16 residues. Germline-derived CDR1 and CDR2 are SNHLY and FYNNEI. Trimming left V 6 bases short and J 4 bases short, with 20 bases between.

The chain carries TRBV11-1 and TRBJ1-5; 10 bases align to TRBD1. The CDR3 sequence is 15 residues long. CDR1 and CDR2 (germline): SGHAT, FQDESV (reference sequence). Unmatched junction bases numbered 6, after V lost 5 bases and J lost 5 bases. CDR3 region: CASSPHGQGDQPQHF. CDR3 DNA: TGTGCCAGCAGCCCTCATGGACAGGGGGATCAGCCCCAGCATTTT.

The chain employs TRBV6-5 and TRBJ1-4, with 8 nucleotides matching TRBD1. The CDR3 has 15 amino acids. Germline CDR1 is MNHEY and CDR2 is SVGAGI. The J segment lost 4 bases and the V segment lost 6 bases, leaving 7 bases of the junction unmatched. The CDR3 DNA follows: TGTGCCAGCAGAGATACAGGGGGGTTTAATGAAAAACTGTTTTTT. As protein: CASRDTGGFNEKLFF.

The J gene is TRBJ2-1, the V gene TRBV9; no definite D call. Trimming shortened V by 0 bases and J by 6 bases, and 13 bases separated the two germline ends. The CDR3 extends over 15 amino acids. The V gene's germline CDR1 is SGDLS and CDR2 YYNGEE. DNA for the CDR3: TGTGCCAGCAGCGTAGGGCTAGAGGTCTTCAATGAGCAGTTCTTC. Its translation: CASSVGLEVFNEQFF.

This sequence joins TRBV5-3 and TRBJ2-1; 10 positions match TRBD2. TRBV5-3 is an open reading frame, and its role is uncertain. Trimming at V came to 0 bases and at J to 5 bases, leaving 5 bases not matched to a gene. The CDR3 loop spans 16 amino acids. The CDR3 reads CARSLGASGGHNEQFF. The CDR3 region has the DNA TGTGCCAGAAGCTTGGGGGCTAGCGGGGGACACAATGAGCAGTTCTTC.